This entry lists 12 T cell receptor beta chains sequenced from one sample in a study of immune reconstitution after stem cell transplant in scleroderma (dated by TCRdb to 2015 to 2018). Receptor amplification or capture employed RT-PCR. The sequencer listed for this sample is Illumina MiSeq. TCRdb reran the public reads through fastp at Q25 and MiXCR, keeping productive beta chains. Rows merge per CDR3 protein into single entries with the most common DNA and genes. Within this sample are 1,500 to 2,000 distinct CDR3 sequences, with approximately 10% of them counted one time only. The ten largest clones take up approximately 14% of the sample. This specimen was taken before or after autologous hematopoietic stem cell transplantation (not recorded which). These TCRs come from a female donor with systemic sclerosis.

By sample share, this clonotype is medium-sized (0.01 to 0.1%). V gene TRBV10-2 combines with J gene TRBJ2-5, with a weak D call TRBD2 (6 bases). In germline, CDR1 is WSHSY, CDR2 SAAADI. V lost 7 bases to trimming and J lost 3 bases, with 9 bases between them. The CDR3 is made up of 12 amino acids. In DNA, the CDR3 is TGCGCCAGCATGTCGGGAGAAGAGACCCAGTACTTC. It is translated as CASMSGEETQYF.

Sample share makes this clonotype large. The V gene is TRBV2, the J gene TRBJ1-2, with TRBD1 identical over 9 bases. The CDR3 has 18 amino acids. Germline CDR1 SNHLY, CDR2 FYNNEI. Losses at the gene ends were 6 bases for V and 5 bases for J; bases not matched to a gene: 19. CDR3 amino acids: CASRESRTGVLGLYGYTF. Written as DNA, the CDR3 is TGTGCCAGCAGGGAAAGCAGGACAGGGGTCCTTGGGCTTTATGGCTACACCTTC.

Within the sample, this clonotype is large. The J gene is TRBJ2-1, the V gene TRBV20-1; the D gene is possibly TRBD2 (6 bases). CDR1 and CDR2 from the germline V gene are DFQATT and SNEGSKA (reference sequence). V lost 6 bases and J 0 bases, leaving 12 bases between the germline ends. The CDR3 loop spans 14 amino acids. Here the CDR3 DNA reads TGCAGTGCAACACGGGGGAGCTCCTACAATGAGCAGTTCTTC. Encoded protein: CSATRGSSYNEQFF.

This chain joins TRBV18 and TRBJ1-2, with D possibly TRBD1 on 6 matching bases. Germline V gene sequence: CDR1 KGHSH, CDR2 LQKENI. Trimming took 3 bases from V and 2 from J, leaving 10 bases between them. There are 14 residues in the CDR3. The CDR3 loop is CASSPTGANYGYTF. The CDR3 DNA reads as TGTGCCAGCTCACCGACAGGCGCCAACTATGGCTACACCTTC.

The table lists this clonotype with a few counts. The chain recombines TRBV6-1 with TRBJ2-7; D is possibly TRBD2 (5 bases). CDR1 and CDR2 (germline): MNHNS, SASEGT. This CDR3 has 13 amino acids. The V end was cut by 7 bases, the J end by 2 bases, with 12 bases between. CDR3 DNA: TGTGCCAGCACGGAGGATTCTGCCTACGAGCAGTACTTC. Its translation is CASTEDSAYEQYF.

This clonotype was seen a handful of times. The gene calls are TRBV20-1 and TRBJ1-5; D is perhaps TRBD1 (5 bases). In germline, CDR1 is DFQATT, CDR2 SNEGSKA (reference sequence). CDR3 size: 14 residues. Trimming pared 5 bases from V and 0 bases from J, leaving 11 bases between. CDR3 loop: CSASDSHSNQPQHF. The CDR3 DNA reads as TGCAGTGCTTCTGACAGTCATAGCAATCAGCCCCAGCATTTT.

This clonotype is classed as medium-sized (0.01 to 0.1%). The chain has TRBV29-1 and TRBJ2-6, with D perhaps TRBD1 (6 bases). The CDR3 consists of 16 residues. Germline CDR1 is SQVTM and CDR2 is ANQGSEA. Trimming cost V 3 bases and J 0 bases, with 12 bases left between them. This CDR3 reads CSVEAGDSSGANVLTF. CDR3 nucleotide sequence: TGCAGCGTTGAGGCAGGGGATTCCTCTGGGGCCAACGTCCTGACTTTC.

The chain employs TRBV6-1 and TRBJ1-1; D gene ambiguous. There are 11 residues in the CDR3. In germline, CDR1 is MNHNS, CDR2 SASEGT. The germline V and J ends were trimmed by 6 bases and 4 bases, with 6 bases remaining between them. CDR3: CASRGITEAFF. The CDR3 coding sequence is TGTGCCAGCAGGGGCATCACTGAAGCTTTCTTT.

Relative to its sample, this clonotype is large. This sequence joins TRBV20-1 and TRBJ2-7; 7 bases line up with TRBD1. The length of the CDR3 is 13 residues. Per the germline V gene, CDR1 is DFQATT and CDR2 is SNEGSKA (reference sequence). Trimming at V came to 6 bases and at J to 0 bases, leaving 5 bases not matched to a gene. CDR3 in amino acids: CSAEGQSSYEQYF. DNA of the CDR3: TGCAGTGCAGAGGGACAGAGCTCCTACGAGCAGTACTTC.

V is TRBV15 and J is TRBJ2-1; TRBD1 matches 9 bases. The CDR3 totals 16 residues. The germline V gene has CDR1 LNHNV and CDR2 YYDKDF (reference sequence). Unmatched junction bases numbered 10, after V lost 6 bases and J lost 4 bases. The CDR3 DNA reads as TGTGCCACCAGTCCCCCTGGGGGGACAGGGTACAATGAGCAGTTCTTC. Protein sequence: CATSPPGGTGYNEQFF.

V gene TRBV23-1 combines with J gene TRBJ2-5, with no clear D. TRBV23-1 is an ORF, and what it does is uncertain. The ends were cut back, 0 bases at V and 1 base at J, with 15 bases in the middle. This CDR3 contains 17 residues. The CDR3 nucleotides read TGCGCCAGCAGTCAATCCCGGGCAGAAAATTCCCAAGAGACCCAGTACTTC. Amino acid sequence: CASSQSRAENSQETQYF.

This clonotype rates as medium-sized (0.01 to 0.1%). This chain links TRBV12-3 or TRBV12-4 with TRBJ1-1; no clear D gene. The V end lost 3 bases, the J end lost 5 bases, and 10 bases lay between the germline ends. This CDR3 region has 13 residues. This CDR3 is CASSFSYLTEAFF. The DNA for the CDR3 is TGTGCCAGCAGTTTTTCGTATTTGACTGAAGCTTTCTTT.